The 26 T cell receptor beta chains given below trace back to one sample, sequenced in a study of blood T cells in healthy people across ages. The authors ran a second PCR of 7 to 11 cycles using a sample-barcoded 5' primer and a J-beta primer mix. TCRdb re-derived calls from the 5' RACE reads in MiXCR, one entry per CDR3 protein. The profile shows around 850,000 distinct CDR3 sequences, under 40% of them singletons. Sequenced input: blood. The receptors originated from a man aged 18 to 29 in good health.

The V and J genes are TRBV4-3 and TRBJ1-2; no reliable D call. The V gene's germline CDR1 is LGHNA and CDR2 YSLEER. This CDR3 comprises 12 residues. Trimming took off 2 bases at V and 8 bases at J, with 9 bases between the two ends. The CDR3 loop is CASSQPSYGYTF. The DNA for the CDR3 is TGCGCCAGCAGCCAACCTTCATACGGCTACACCTTC.

The chain carries TRBV29-1 and TRBJ2-1, with D perhaps being TRBD1 or TRBD2 (6 bases each). In germline, CDR1 is SQVTM, CDR2 ANQGSEA. The CDR3 consists of 14 residues. With 8 bases removed from V and 6 bases from J, the gap between germline ends came to 20 bases. CDR3 amino acids: CSIGGRRTGNEQFF. The CDR3 coding sequence is TGCAGCATTGGGGGGCGAAGGACTGGCAATGAGCAGTTCTTC.

This chain links TRBV5-6 with TRBJ2-2; D remains ambiguous. V was shortened by 4 bases and J by 4 bases, with 14 bases between the two germline ends. The CDR3 spans 15 residues. Germline values: CDR1 SGHDT, CDR2 YYEEEE. The CDR3 DNA sequence: TGTGCCAGCAGCATCAGAGCATTTGGCACCGGGGAGCTGTTTTTT. Amino acid sequence: CASSIRAFGTGELFF. Drawing the rest from reference TRBV5-6 and TRBJ2-2, the complete variable domain is DAGVTQSPTHLIKTRGQQVTLRCSPKSGHDTVSWYQQALGQGPQFIFQYYEEEERQRGNFPDRFSGHQFPNYSSELNVNALLLGDSALYLCASSIRAFGTGELFFGEGSRLTVL.

V gene TRBV28 combines with J gene TRBJ1-2, with D perhaps matching TRBD1 (5 bases). Trimming cost V 5 bases and J 13 bases, with 26 bases left between them. The CDR3 has 15 residues. Germline CDR1 MDHEN, CDR2 SYDVKM. The CDR3 spells CASSRRGVVGSGLTF. CDR3 bases: TGTGCCAGCAGTCGCCGGGGGGTGGTGGGCTCTGGTCTCACCTTC.

This clonotype was detected a few times. The chain joins TRBV5-1 to TRBJ2-5, with 9 bases lining up with TRBD1. With V trimmed by 4 bases and J by 5 bases, 9 bases remained unmatched. The germline gives CDR1 SGHRS, CDR2 YFSETQ. This CDR3 contains 15 residues. The CDR3 here is CASSPNTGGQETQYF. In nucleotides, the CDR3 is TGCGCCAGCAGCCCAAACACAGGGGGCCAGGAGACCCAGTACTTC. The variable domain in full, completed from reference TRBV5-1 and TRBJ2-5, reads KAGVTQTPRYLIKTRGQQVTLSCSPISGHRSVSWYQQTPGQGLQFLFEYFSETQRNKGNFPGRFSGRQFSNSRSEMNVSTLELGDSALYLCASSPNTGGQETQYFGPGTRLLVL.

The rearrangement uses TRBV7-3 and TRBJ2-3; D uncertain. Germline CDR1 reads SGHTA; CDR2 reads FQGTGA. CDR3 length equals 15 residues. V was trimmed by 5 bases and J by 2 bases, leaving 14 bases between them. CDR3 nucleotides: TGTGCCAGCAGCCCCCACCCCCGATCCACAGATACGCAGTATTTT. Amino acid sequence: CASSPHPRSTDTQYF.

The chain employs TRBV12-3 or TRBV12-4 and TRBJ1-1; D gene ambiguous. The CDR3 runs 14 residues. Trimming removed 1 base at V and 0 bases at J, with 6 bases between. The CDR3 sequence: CASSLDIMNTEAFF. Written as DNA, the CDR3 is TGTGCCAGCAGTTTAGACATTATGAACACTGAAGCTTTCTTT.

On this clonotype itself: This may arise from a read error, as a much more abundant clone is one base away. The chain combines TRBV5-1 with TRBJ1-2, with D hard to call. Germline CDR1 is SGHRS and CDR2 is YFSETQ. CDR3 size: 13 residues. The V end was cut by 5 bases, the J end by 3 bases, with 11 bases between. The chain's CDR3 is CASRVDSDYGYTF. CDR3 coding DNA: TGCGCCAGCAGGGTTGATTCGGACTATGGCTACACCTTC.

This clonotype was picked up a small number of times. The gene calls are TRBV12-3 or TRBV12-4 and TRBJ2-3; possible D gene TRBD1, 5 bases. CDR3 size: 13 residues. V was shortened by 5 bases and J by 3 bases, with 9 bases between the two germline ends. The CDR3 loop reads CASSASGTDTQYF. CDR3 DNA: TGTGCCAGCAGTGCTTCAGGGACAGATACGCAGTATTTT.

This clonotype was recorded a few times. The chain links TRBV14 to TRBJ2-3, with 9 bases lining up with TRBD1. CDR3 length: 14 residues. CDR1 and CDR2 from the germline V gene are SGHDN and FVKESK. Trimming cost V 4 bases and J 4 bases; bases outside gene matches: 3. The CDR3: CASSPTGGSDTQYF. CDR3 DNA: TGTGCCAGCAGCCCGACAGGGGGGTCAGATACGCAGTATTTT.

This clonotype has at least ten counts. The V call is TRBV5-1, the J call TRBJ1-2; no clear D. The CDR3 has 13 residues. The germline V gene encodes CDR1 SGHRS and CDR2 YFSETQ. Trimming removed 4 bases from V and 4 bases from J, with 11 bases in between. The CDR3: CASSLTTAYGYTF. The CDR3, as DNA: TGCGCCAGCAGCCTGACTACAGCCTATGGCTACACCTTC.

The V call is TRBV14, the J call TRBJ2-5; no firm D call. The CDR3 contains 17 residues. Germline assignment: CDR1 SGHDN and CDR2 FVKESK. The V end was cut by 2 bases, the J end by 0 bases, with 16 bases between. The CDR3 reads CASSQRFQGRNQETQYF. CDR3 sequence (DNA): TGTGCCAGCAGCCAAAGGTTCCAAGGACGCAACCAAGAGACCCAGTACTTC.

This clonotype was counted only a few times. The CDR3 nucleotides are TGTGCCAGCAGCTTAACTACTAGCGGGGGGCCCGTAACGACTAACAATGAGCAGTTCTTC. It is translated as CASSLTTSGGPVTTNNEQFF. V gene TRBV7-3 combines with J gene TRBJ2-1; 12 nucleotides match TRBD2. CDR1 is SGHTA, CDR2 FQGTGA, per germline. There are 20 residues in the CDR3. Trimming removed 0 bases from V and 5 bases from J; junction bases left unmatched: 14.

In the case of this clonotype: A much larger clone lies a single base off, so this may be a read error. The CDR3 DNA reads TGCGCCAGCAACCAATTCGGTGGGCAGGGAGGGTACAATGAGCAGTTCTTC. Amino acid sequence: CASNQFGGQGGYNEQFF. V usage is TRBV4-1 and J usage is TRBJ2-1; 7 nucleotides line up with TRBD2. The germline V gene has CDR1 MGHRA and CDR2 YSYEKL. The CDR3 sequence is 17 residues long.

In this sample, this clonotype turned up a few times. The genes are TRBV5-5 and TRBJ2-2; D may match TRBD1 or TRBD2 (6 bases each). Trimming left V 0 bases short and J 0 bases short, with 15 bases between. The CDR3 is 18 amino acids. Germline loops: CDR1 SGHKS, CDR2 YYEKEE (reference sequence). The CDR3 region is CASSLGVRGTANTGELFF. CDR3 bases: TGTGCCAGCAGCTTGGGTGTTAGGGGGACTGCGAACACCGGGGAGCTGTTTTTT. Full variable domain (remainder filled in from reference TRBV5-5 and TRBJ2-2): DAGVTQSPTHLIKTRGQQVTLRCSPISGHKSVSWYQQVLGQGPQFIFQYYEKEERGRGNFPDRFSARQFPNYSSELNVNALLLGDSALYLCASSLGVRGTANTGELFFGEGSRLTVL.

This chain uses TRBV28 with TRBJ1-1; the match to TRBD1 covers 8 bases. The CDR3 covers 13 residues. The germline V gene encodes CDR1 MDHEN and CDR2 SYDVKM. V lost 5 bases, J lost 4 bases, and 3 bases stayed unmatched. The CDR3 spells CASSARGPTEAFF. The CDR3 bases are TGTGCCAGCAGTGCCAGGGGGCCCACTGAAGCTTTCTTT.

The chain carries TRBV19 and TRBJ2-7, with D possibly matching TRBD1 (6 bases). Trimming took 2 bases from V and 2 from J, leaving 10 bases between them. Germline CDR1 is LNHDA and CDR2 is SQIVND (reference sequence). CDR3 length: 14 amino acids. CDR3 DNA sequence: TGTGCCAGTAGTATACGACAGGATACCTACGAGCAGTACTTC. It translates to CASSIRQDTYEQYF.

This clonotype was counted at least ten times. V is TRBV12-3 or TRBV12-4 and J is TRBJ1-2; D not resolved. Trimming cost V 6 bases and J 6 bases, with 8 bases left between them. The CDR3 totals 11 residues. Here the CDR3 reads CASSLSHGYTF. CDR3 coding DNA: TGTGCCAGCAGCTTGAGTCATGGCTACACCTTC.

This clonotype was found a few times. V gene TRBV30 combines with J gene TRBJ1-4, with D possibly TRBD1 on 5 matching bases. V lost 2 bases and J lost 5, with 18 bases in between. The CDR3 contains 16 residues. The germline V gene has CDR1 GTSNPN and CDR2 SVGIG (reference sequence). The CDR3 reads CAWSPGLRGPNEKLFF. The CDR3 bases are TGTGCCTGGAGTCCCGGTTTGCGGGGCCCCAATGAAAAACTGTTTTTT.

The table lists this clonotype with many counts. CDR3 in DNA: TGTGCCAGCAGCTTACGAAATACAGGGTTAGATACGCAGTATTTT. It yields the protein CASSLRNTGLDTQYF. The J gene is TRBJ2-3, the V gene TRBV5-4, with D possibly TRBD1 on 6 matching bases. The CDR3 is made up of 15 amino acids. V was shortened by 2 bases and J by 5 bases, with 15 bases between the two germline ends. Germline CDR1 is SGHNT and CDR2 is YYREEE (reference sequence).

This clonotype has at least ten counts. This chain uses TRBV6-6 with TRBJ2-7; TRBD1 matches 11 bases. The V segment lost 4 bases and the J segment 5 bases; nucleotides outside the gene matches: 4. Looked up from germline, CDR1 is MNHNY and CDR2 is SVGAGI (reference sequence). This CDR3 comprises 14 residues. The CDR3 loop reads CASSLDRGPDEQYF. The CDR3 bases are TGTGCCAGCAGTTTGGACAGGGGGCCCGACGAGCAGTACTTC.

The J gene is TRBJ2-6, the V gene TRBV5-1; the D is unclear. CDR1 SGHRS and CDR2 YFSETQ come from the germline V gene. Trimming pared 4 bases from V and 0 bases from J, leaving 5 bases between. The CDR3 totals 14 residues. In DNA form, the CDR3 reads TGCGCCAGCAGCGCCGCCTCTGGGGCCAACGTCCTGACTTTC. This gives the protein CASSAASGANVLTF.

This clonotype has just a few counts. V gene TRBV14 combines with J gene TRBJ1-5, with D uncertain. The CDR3 has 14 residues. The germline V gene has CDR1 SGHDN and CDR2 FVKESK. DNA of the CDR3: TGTGCTGACGGGCAGAAATATAGCAATCAGCCCCAGCATTTT. It specifies CADGQKYSNQPQHF.

This clonotype appeared a few times. The genes are TRBV4-3 and TRBJ2-2; weak D call: TRBD2 (6 bases). The germline V gene encodes CDR1 LGHNA and CDR2 YSLEER. This CDR3 has 15 amino acids. Trimming took off 0 bases at V and 7 bases at J, with 12 bases between the two ends. CDR3 sequence (DNA): TGCGCCAGCAGCCAAGAACGGCGGGGAGGCGGGGAGCTGTTTTTT. Translation gives CASSQERRGGGELFF.

This clonotype turned up a few times. The chain couples TRBV20-1 to TRBJ2-5; D is perhaps TRBD1 or TRBD2 (5 bases each). V lost 1 base to trimming and J lost 11 bases, with 17 bases between them. The CDR3 consists of 13 residues. CDR1 is DFQATT, CDR2 SNEGSKA, per germline (reference sequence). This CDR3 is CSARVQAYEGQYF. Here the CDR3 DNA reads TGCAGTGCTAGAGTTCAAGCGTACGAGGGGCAGTACTTC.

The chain carries TRBV10-3 and TRBJ1-5; 12 bases are a match to TRBD1. In germline, CDR1 is ENHRY, CDR2 SYGVKD. V was clipped by 2 bases and J by 8 bases; unmatched bases: 7. This CDR3 is 16 amino acids long. CDR3 in DNA: TGTGCCATCAGTGAGGGGGGACAGGGGGCCCGGAAGCCCCAGCATTTT. It is translated as CAISEGGQGARKPQHF.